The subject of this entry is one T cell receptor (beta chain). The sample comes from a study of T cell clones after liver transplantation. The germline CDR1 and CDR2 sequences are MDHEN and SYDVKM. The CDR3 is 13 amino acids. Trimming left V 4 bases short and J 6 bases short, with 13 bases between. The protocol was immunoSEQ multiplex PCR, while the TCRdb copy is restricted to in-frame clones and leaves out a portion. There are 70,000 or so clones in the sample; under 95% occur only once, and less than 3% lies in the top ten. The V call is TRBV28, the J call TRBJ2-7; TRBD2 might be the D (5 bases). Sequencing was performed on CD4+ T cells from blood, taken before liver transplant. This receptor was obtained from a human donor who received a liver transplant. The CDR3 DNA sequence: TGTGCCAGCAGTTCCGGGCTCCGGGGCGAGCAGTACTTC. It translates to CASSSGLRGEQYF.